The TCR beta chain described here comes from a study of blood T cell repertoires in COVID-19. The germline CDR1 and CDR2 sequences are SGHAT and FQNNGV. This CDR3 has 18 residues. The J segment lost 7 bases and the V segment lost 3 bases, leaving 19 bases of the junction unmatched. This clone has a single count. Clones were read by immunoSEQ multiplex PCR, and TCRdb kept only the in-frame ones, dropping some. The sample carries about 140,000 clones, approximately 80% recorded once. The receptor comes from a human donor in a cohort sampled during active COVID-19. V gene TRBV11-2 combines with J gene TRBJ2-7, with TRBD2 matching 9 bases. The sequenced sample was peripheral blood. CDR3: CASSLGALAGILAGEQYF. The CDR3 coding sequence is TGTGCCAGCAGCTTGGGGGCGCTAGCGGGGATCCTTGCAGGGGAGCAGTACTTC.